The sequence of this T cell receptor (beta chain) was determined in a study of T cells in Graves' hyperthyroidism and ophthalmopathy. Amplified regions were TCR beta CDR3 sequences from RNA transcripts. Initially, a first-round RT-PCR of the TCR CDR3 employed the HTBI primer set. MiXCR, applied by TCRdb to the multiplex PCR reads, yields one record per CDR3 protein. This table has under 650,000 distinct CDR3 sequences, about 17% appearing once. The sample holds many counts of this clonotype. PBMCs were derived from 9.5 to 10 ml fresh peripheral blood. Trimming left V 1 base short and J 7 bases short, with 19 bases between. Per the germline V gene, CDR1 is SGHAT and CDR2 is FQNNGV. The CDR3 covers 16 residues.

Sequenced: blood. V usage is TRBV11-2 and J usage is TRBJ1-1, with a tentative D call TRBD1 (6 bases). The sequence was collected from a woman aged 25 to 39 with Graves' hyperthyroidism. The CDR3 region is CASSLGVVGGAGEAFF. CDR3 in DNA: TGTGCCAGCAGCTTAGGGGTGGTGGGGGGCGCCGGTGAAGCTTTCTTT. Combining the CDR3 with reference TRBV11-2 and TRBJ1-1 gives the whole variable domain EAGVAQSPRYKIIEKRQSVAFWCNPISGHATLYWYQQILGQGPKLLIQFQNNGVVDDSQLPKDRFSAERLKGVDSTLKIQPAKLEDSAVYLCASSLGVVGGAGEAFFGQGTRLTVV.